A single sample gave rise to the 32 T cell receptor beta chains below, sequenced in a study of control samples from healthy donors and cancer patients. The protocol was immunoSEQ multiplex PCR, while the TCRdb copy is restricted to in-frame clones and leaves out a portion. The sample carries roughly 76,000 clones, 85% to 95% recorded once. Sample: blood. Source of these receptors: a woman aged 35 to 49 in good health.

CDR3 sequence (DNA): TGTGCCAGCAGCTCCCGAGGGGGCTGGGACACTGAAGCTTTCTTT. This codes for CASSSRGGWDTEAFF. The rearrangement uses TRBV7-9 and TRBJ1-1, with TRBD1 identical over 7 bases. Germline V gene lookup returns CDR1 SEHNR and CDR2 FQNEAQ (reference sequence). The CDR3 is 15 amino acids. After removal of 4 bases from V and 3 bases from J, the junction contained 8 bases not matched to a gene.

The chain recombines TRBV30 with TRBJ1-2; perhaps TRBD1 as D (6 bases). From germline, CDR1 is GTSNPN and CDR2 SVGIG (reference sequence). This CDR3 comprises 12 residues. V lost 5 bases to trimming and J lost 2 bases, with 9 bases between them. The CDR3 loop reads CAWGGGNYGYTF. The CDR3 DNA follows: TGTGCCTGGGGGGGCGGAAACTATGGCTACACCTTC. The full variable domain, in which reference TRBV30 and TRBJ1-2 provide the parts outside the CDR3, is SQTIHQWPATLVQPVGSPLSLECTVEGTSNPNLYWYRQAAGRGLQLLFYSVGIGQISSEVPQNLSASRPQDRQFILSSKKLLLSDSGFYLCAWGGGNYGYTFGSGTRLTVV.

The chain couples TRBV19 to TRBJ2-1, with TRBD2 identical over 9 bases. Losses at the gene ends were 5 bases for V and 4 bases for J; bases not matched to a gene: 3. Per germline, CDR1 LNHDA and CDR2 SQIVND (reference sequence). This CDR3 region has 14 residues. The CDR3 DNA is TGTGCCAGTAGTCTAGCGGGAAGTTACAATGAGCAGTTCTTC. This encodes CASSLAGSYNEQFF.

The chain recombines TRBV5-1 with TRBJ2-5; D is perhaps TRBD2 (5 bases). V gave up 3 bases and J gave up 0 bases, with 12 bases separating them. CDR1 is SGHRS, CDR2 YFSETQ, per germline. The CDR3 loop spans 15 amino acids. The CDR3 region is CASSSLPGYQETQYF. The CDR3 DNA reads TGCGCCAGCAGCTCACTTCCGGGGTACCAAGAGACCCAGTACTTC.

The chain has TRBV7-9 and TRBJ1-1, with TRBD1 as a possible D gene (5 bases). The CDR3 loop spans 13 amino acids. The germline CDR1 and CDR2 sequences are SEHNR and FQNEAQ (reference sequence). Trimming left V 3 bases short and J 7 bases short, with 12 bases between. The CDR3 spells CASSLEGTVEAFF. CDR3 in DNA: TGTGCCAGCAGCTTGGAGGGGACGGTTGAAGCTTTCTTT.

The gene calls are TRBV5-1 and TRBJ1-1; no clear D gene. Trimming cost V 0 bases and J 0 bases, with 6 bases left between them. CDR1 SGHRS and CDR2 YFSETQ come from the germline V gene. There are 14 residues in the CDR3. CDR3: CASSLVSVNTEAFF. CDR3 nucleotides: TGCGCCAGCAGCTTGGTCAGCGTGAACACTGAAGCTTTCTTT.

The chain uses TRBV10-3 and TRBJ2-3; 11 bases are shared with TRBD2. The V gene end was trimmed by 7 bases and the J gene end by 2 bases; junction bases not matched to a gene: 8. Germline-derived CDR1 and CDR2 are ENHRY and SYGVKD. The CDR3 covers 16 residues. As DNA, the CDR3 is TGTGCCATCATTCGGACTAGCGGGCCCCTCACAGATACGCAGTATTTT. This gives the protein CAIIRTSGPLTDTQYF.

This chain links TRBV7-6 with TRBJ2-3; no firm D call. The germline V gene has CDR1 SGHVS and CDR2 FNYEAQ. The V end was cut by 5 bases, the J end by 5 bases, with 8 bases between. This CDR3 is built from 12 residues. This CDR3 reads CASSRGIDTQYF. The CDR3 nucleotides are TGTGCCAGCAGCCGCGGAATAGATACGCAGTATTTT.

V and J are TRBV5-4 and TRBJ2-7; D call uncertain. CDR1 and CDR2 (germline): SGHNT, YYREEE (reference sequence). V lost 4 bases, J lost 1 base, and 9 bases lay in between. The CDR3 length is 13 residues. The CDR3 sequence: CASSLTPSYEQYF. As DNA, the CDR3 is TGTGCCAGCAGCCTTACACCGTCCTACGAGCAGTACTTC.

V and J are TRBV9 and TRBJ2-1; TRBD2 matches at 14 bases. The V segment lost 4 bases and the J segment 1 base; nucleotides outside the gene matches: 13. Germline V CDR1 and CDR2: SGDLS, YYNGEE. This CDR3 region has 20 residues. The CDR3 is CASSHSRAGLAGVSYNEQFF. The CDR3 region has the DNA TGTGCCAGCAGCCATAGTCGGGCGGGACTAGCGGGGGTATCCTACAATGAGCAGTTCTTC.

The CDR3 reads CAWRALTGSGTEAFF. The CDR3 DNA is TGTGCCTGGAGAGCCTTGACAGGGTCGGGCACTGAAGCTTTCTTT. This chain links TRBV30 with TRBJ1-1; the match to TRBD1 covers 7 bases. Germline CDR1 is GTSNPN and CDR2 is SVGIG (reference sequence). The ends lost 3 bases at V and 4 bases at J; junction bases unmatched: 11. The CDR3 contains 15 residues.

The J gene is TRBJ1-2, the V gene TRBV14; D gene ambiguous. This CDR3 comprises 15 residues. Deletions cut 0 bases from V and 7 bases from J, with 15 bases between. Germline V gene data show CDR1 as SGHDN and CDR2 as FVKESK. In DNA, the CDR3 is TGTGCCAGCAGCCAAGACGAGGGCGTCCGAGGTGGCTACACCTTC. Translated, it gives CASSQDEGVRGGYTF.

The chain combines TRBV15 with TRBJ2-1; no reliable D call. V was trimmed by 4 bases and J by 1 base, leaving 8 bases between them. The CDR3 is made up of 14 amino acids. CDR1 is LNHNV and CDR2 is YYDKDF in the germline V gene (reference sequence). The CDR3 nucleotides are TGTGCCACCAGCAAATGGGGATCCTACAATGAGCAGTTCTTC. Amino acid sequence: CATSKWGSYNEQFF.

The CDR3 loop is CASSVAGGSLSDTQYF. DNA of the CDR3: TGTGCCAGCAGCGTAGCGGGGGGGTCTCTTTCCGATACGCAGTATTTT. The chain has TRBV9 and TRBJ2-3, with 8 bases lining up with TRBD2. The CDR3 has 16 residues. Unmatched junction bases numbered 9, after V lost 0 bases and J lost 6 bases. The germline gives CDR1 SGDLS, CDR2 YYNGEE.

The chain joins TRBV29-1 to TRBJ2-2; 9 positions match TRBD1. Per germline, CDR1 SQVTM and CDR2 ANQGSEA. Unmatched junction bases numbered 6, after V lost 5 bases and J lost 5 bases. CDR3 size: 14 residues. CDR3 nucleotides: TGCAGCGTTCTACAGGGGGCGGGGACCGGGGAGCTGTTTTTT. Protein product: CSVLQGAGTGELFF.

This chain uses TRBV3-1 (or the pseudogene TRBV3-2) with TRBJ1-5, with D possibly matching TRBD1 (5 bases). V shed 2 bases and J shed 0 bases, with 17 bases lying between them. The CDR3 is 18 residues long. Germline CDR1 LGHDT, CDR2 YNNKEL (reference sequence). The CDR3 sequence: CASSQSDIDSDSNQPQHF. CDR3 coding DNA: TGTGCCAGCAGCCAATCAGATATCGACAGCGATAGCAATCAGCCCCAGCATTTT.

The chain has TRBV9 and TRBJ2-3; 9 bases fit TRBD2. Unmatched junction bases numbered 8, after V lost 4 bases and J lost 2 bases. The CDR3 totals 16 residues. Looked up from germline, CDR1 is SGDLS and CDR2 is YYNGEE. The CDR3 here is CASSFRLAASTDTQYF. CDR3 in DNA: TGTGCCAGCAGCTTTAGACTAGCGGCATCCACAGATACGCAGTATTTT.

The CDR3 DNA reads as TGTGCCAGTAGTATAGATCAATATAGCAATCAGCCCCAGCATTTT. Its translation: CASSIDQYSNQPQHF. This chain links TRBV19 with TRBJ1-5; no clear D. Germline-derived CDR1 and CDR2 are LNHDA and SQIVND (reference sequence). The length of the CDR3 is 15 residues. Trimming took off 0 bases at V and 0 bases at J, with 6 bases between the two ends.

The rearrangement uses TRBV6-5 and TRBJ1-3; no clear D gene. CDR1 is MNHEY, CDR2 SVGAGI, per germline. The CDR3 is 16 residues long. Trimming cost V 0 bases and J 4 bases, with 13 bases left between them. Here the CDR3 DNA reads TGTGCCAGCAGTTACTCCCCTCAGGTATCAGGAAACACCATATATTTT. As protein: CASSYSPQVSGNTIYF.

This chain connects TRBV18 to TRBJ1-1; D is ambiguous. The CDR3 totals 13 residues. The germline V gene has CDR1 KGHSH and CDR2 LQKENI. Trimming took 2 bases from V and 7 from J, leaving 11 bases between them. The CDR3 DNA reads as TGTGCCAGCTCACCAATCGACGGAAATGAAGCTTTCTTT. It translates to CASSPIDGNEAFF.

This rearrangement joins TRBV30 to TRBJ2-1; unclear D gene. Germline CDR1 reads GTSNPN; CDR2 reads SVGIG (reference sequence). V lost 2 bases to trimming and J lost 7 bases, with 6 bases between them. CDR3 size: 11 residues. The CDR3 reads CAWSPMNEQFF. The CDR3 coding sequence is TGTGCCTGGAGTCCCATGAATGAGCAGTTCTTC.

CDR3 protein: CASSLTSGTEAGKNIQYF. The CDR3 DNA follows: TGCGCCAGCAGCTTGACTAGCGGGACAGAAGCGGGCAAAAACATTCAGTACTTC. This chain connects TRBV5-1 to TRBJ2-4, with 10 bases that match TRBD2. After removal of 1 base from V and 3 bases from J, the junction contained 10 bases not matched to a gene. Germline CDR1 SGHRS, CDR2 YFSETQ. The CDR3 contains 18 residues.

CDR3 bases: TGTGCCAGCAGCTTCCCAACAGGGGGCAGGAACACTGAAGCTTTCTTT. Translation gives CASSFPTGGRNTEAFF. The rearrangement joins TRBV7-6 to TRBJ1-1, with 9 bases lining up with TRBD1. The CDR3 is 16 residues long. The J segment lost 1 base and the V segment lost 3 bases, leaving 6 bases of the junction unmatched. Germline V lookup: CDR1 SGHVS, CDR2 FNYEAQ.

The chain is built from TRBV14 and TRBJ2-1, with 7 bases aligning to TRBD1. This CDR3 is 16 amino acids long. V lost 0 bases, J lost 4 bases, and 6 bases stayed unmatched. CDR1 is SGHDN, CDR2 FVKESK, per germline. CDR3 sequence (DNA): TGTGCCAGCAGCCAAGATCTGACAGGGCCATACAATGAGCAGTTCTTC. This encodes CASSQDLTGPYNEQFF.

The chain employs TRBV5-1 and TRBJ2-7; no clear D. V lost 0 bases and J 3 bases, leaving 4 bases between the germline ends. Germline V gene data show CDR1 as SGHRS and CDR2 as YFSETQ. The length of the CDR3 is 12 residues. The CDR3 is CASSLASYEQYF. The CDR3 DNA reads TGCGCCAGCAGCTTGGCTAGCTACGAGCAGTACTTC.

This rearrangement joins TRBV7-3 to TRBJ2-7; D possibly corresponds to TRBD2 (6 bases). The CDR3 spans 14 residues. The germline V gene encodes CDR1 SGHTA and CDR2 FQGTGA. With 5 bases removed from V and 0 bases from J, the gap between germline ends came to 11 bases. The CDR3 here is CASSPRGTSYEQYF. CDR3 DNA: TGTGCCAGCAGCCCCCGGGGGACCTCCTACGAGCAGTACTTC.

The chain carries TRBV3-1 (or the pseudogene TRBV3-2) and TRBJ2-7; TRBD2 might be the D (6 bases). The germline V and J ends were trimmed by 4 bases and 1 base, with 14 bases remaining between them. Germline CDR1 LGHDT, CDR2 YNNKEL (reference sequence). This CDR3 is built from 15 residues. The CDR3 DNA sequence: TGTGCCAGCAGCCGGACCGGGACTTTATCCTACGAGCAGTACTTC. The encoded protein is CASSRTGTLSYEQYF.

As to this clone: Sequence at one end of the junction differs from germline and may be a read error. The rearrangement links TRBV5-1 to TRBJ1-4, with TRBD1 as a possible D gene (5 bases). Per germline, CDR1 SGHRS and CDR2 YFSETQ. The length of the CDR3 is 13 residues. CDR3: CASGLGGNEKLFF. In DNA form, the CDR3 reads TGCGCCAGCGGCTTGGGGGGTAATGAAAAACTGTTTTTT.

V gene TRBV6-2 or TRBV6-3 combines with J gene TRBJ1-6; D is unresolved. Trimming pared 0 bases from V and 9 bases from J, leaving 12 bases between. The germline gives CDR1 MNHEY, CDR2 SVGEGT. The CDR3 has 15 amino acids. The CDR3 coding sequence is TGTGCCAGCAGTTACTCTGGCCAGAGCGCTTCACCCCTCCACTTT. Protein sequence: CASSYSGQSASPLHF.

This chain connects TRBV6-2 or TRBV6-3 to TRBJ1-5, with 8 bases identical to TRBD1. The junction had 10 bases not matched to a gene; V was cut back by 0 bases and J by 6 bases. There are 17 residues in the CDR3. Germline V gives CDR1 MNHEY, CDR2 SVGEGT. In DNA form, the CDR3 reads TGTGCCAGCAGTTACTCCCGGACAGGGTACAGAGTTCAGCCCCAGCATTTT. This sequence encodes CASSYSRTGYRVQPQHF.

The chain links TRBV7-2 to TRBJ2-2, with 11 positions matching TRBD1. Per the germline V gene, CDR1 is SGHTA and CDR2 is FQGNSA. This CDR3 region has 15 residues. After removal of 5 bases from V and 3 bases from J, the junction contained 2 bases not matched to a gene. The CDR3 spells CASSRTGGDTGELFF. The CDR3 nucleotides are TGTGCCAGCAGCCGGACAGGGGGCGACACCGGGGAGCTGTTTTTT.

This clone was observed a single time. The V gene is TRBV28, the J gene TRBJ1-1; TRBD1 might be the D (6 bases). The CDR3 has 12 amino acids. Germline CDR1 and CDR2: MDHEN and SYDVKM. The V gene lost 7 bases and the J gene lost 6 bases, with 12 bases spanning the gap. The CDR3 protein is CASTRTGPEAFF. CDR3 bases: TGTGCCAGCACTCGTACAGGGCCTGAAGCTTTCTTT.